The next 8 T cell receptor beta chains were all read from a single sample in a study of T cells in Graves' hyperthyroidism and ophthalmopathy. TCR beta CDR3 sequences were amplified from RNA transcripts. HTBI primers were used for first-round RT-PCR of the TCR CDR3. MiXCR, run by TCRdb on the multiplex PCR reads, gives a single entry per CDR3 protein. There are more than 550,000 distinct CDR3 sequences in the sample; about 45% occur only once, and less than 9.5% lies in the top ten. The sequenced sample consisted of peripheral blood or thyroid tissue (not recorded which). Receptors originate from an adult man with Graves' disease, either hyperthyroidism or ophthalmopathy (not recorded which).

This clonotype was observed at least ten times. This chain connects TRBV5-1 to TRBJ1-1, with D unclear. This CDR3 comprises 13 residues. Between the trimmed V and J ends, which lost 4 bases and 10 bases, there was a span of 17 bases. Germline CDR1 and CDR2: SGHRS and YFSETQ. CDR3 region: CASSPWPATRAFF. CDR3 coding DNA: TGCGCCAGCAGCCCGTGGCCAGCCACGCGAGCTTTCTTT.

The V and J genes are TRBV20-1 and TRBJ1-5; 10 bases fit TRBD1. The germline V gene encodes CDR1 DFQATT and CDR2 SNEGSKA (reference sequence). The V and J ends lost 6 bases and 1 base, in that order; junction bases with no gene match: 6. The CDR3 loop spans 15 amino acids. CDR3 DNA sequence: TGCAGTGCCAGGGACAGGGGTCTAAGCAATCAGCCCCAGCATTTT. Its protein is CSARDRGLSNQPQHF.

The chain joins TRBV5-5 to TRBJ1-1; D perhaps matches TRBD1 (5 bases). The CDR3 is 15 amino acids. Trimming removed 3 bases from V and 0 bases from J, with 12 bases in between. Germline values: CDR1 SGHKS, CDR2 YYEKEE (reference sequence). The CDR3 DNA sequence: TGTGCCAGCAGCTGGGACTTACTCATGAACACTGAAGCTTTCTTT. Residues: CASSWDLLMNTEAFF.

CDR3 loop: CASGGADTQYF. Written as DNA, the CDR3 is TGTGCCAGTGGAGGGGCAGATACGCAGTATTTT. V is TRBV7-9 and J is TRBJ2-3, with D perhaps TRBD2 (6 bases). The CDR3 extends over 11 amino acids. Germline V CDR1 and CDR2: SEHNR, FQNEAQ (reference sequence). Trimming pared 9 bases from V and 4 bases from J, leaving 8 bases between.

The chain recombines TRBV20-1 with TRBJ2-3; D is possibly TRBD2 (7 bases). CDR1 and CDR2 from the germline V gene are DFQATT and SNEGSKA (reference sequence). The length of the CDR3 is 16 residues. The V and J ends lost 4 bases and 1 base respectively, with 18 bases between them. The CDR3 loop reads CSAINPGGFRTDTQYF. CDR3 DNA sequence: TGCAGTGCTATTAACCCGGGGGGCTTCCGCACAGATACGCAGTATTTT.

This clonotype occurred a few times. The chain links TRBV12-3 or TRBV12-4 to TRBJ1-3; 10 bases agree with TRBD1. The ends lost 8 bases at V and 16 bases at J; junction bases unmatched: 17. This CDR3 has 14 amino acids. The CDR3 spells CASVRQGALPRPYF. CDR3 sequence (DNA): TGTGCCAGCGTGAGACAGGGGGCCCTACCCCGACCTTATTTT.

The table lists this clonotype with many counts. V usage is TRBV19 and J usage is TRBJ1-6; 8 bases are a match to TRBD1. J lost 7 bases, V lost 9 bases, and 5 bases had no gene match. The length of the CDR3 is 13 residues. Germline V gene sequence: CDR1 LNHDA, CDR2 SQIVND (reference sequence). This chain's CDR3 is CASSGQGNSPLHF. The CDR3 region has the DNA TGTGCCAGCAGTGGACAGGGAAATTCACCCCTCCACTTT. Using reference TRBV19 and TRBJ1-6 for the parts outside the CDR3, the full variable domain is DGGITQSPKYLFRKEGQNVTLSCEQNLNHDAMYWYRQDPGQGLRLIYYSQIVNDFQKGDIAEGYSVSREKKESFPLTVTSAQKNPTAFYLCASSGQGNSPLHFGNGTRLTVT.

This chain links TRBV7-9 with TRBJ1-3; D is ambiguous. The CDR3 consists of 16 residues. The V gene lost 4 bases and the J gene lost 0 bases, with 13 bases spanning the gap. The germline V gene has CDR1 SEHNR and CDR2 FQNEAQ (reference sequence). The DNA of the CDR3 is TGTGCCAGCAGCTCCCACACGGAAGGCTCTGGAAACACCATATATTTT. It yields the protein CASSSHTEGSGNTIYF. The full variable domain, completed using reference TRBV7-9 and TRBJ1-3, is DTGVSQNPRHKITKRGQNVTFRCDPISEHNRLYWYRQTLGQGPEFLTYFQNEAQLEKSRLLSDRFSAERPKGSFSTLEIQRTEQGDSAMYLCASSSHTEGSGNTIYFGEGSWLTVV.